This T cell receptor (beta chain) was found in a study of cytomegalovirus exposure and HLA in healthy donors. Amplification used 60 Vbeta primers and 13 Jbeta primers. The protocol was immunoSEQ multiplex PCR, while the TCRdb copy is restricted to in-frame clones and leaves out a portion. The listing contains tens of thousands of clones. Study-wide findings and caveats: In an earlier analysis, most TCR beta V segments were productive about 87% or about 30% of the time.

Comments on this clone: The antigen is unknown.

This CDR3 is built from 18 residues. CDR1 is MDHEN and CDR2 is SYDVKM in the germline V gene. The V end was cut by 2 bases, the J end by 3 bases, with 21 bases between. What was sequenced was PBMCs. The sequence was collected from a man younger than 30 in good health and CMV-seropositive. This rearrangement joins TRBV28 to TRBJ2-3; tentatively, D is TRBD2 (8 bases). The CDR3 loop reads CASSLRRDSGGSTDTQYF. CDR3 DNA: TGTGCCAGCAGTTTACGCAGGGACAGCGGGGGTTCGACAGATACGCAGTATTTT. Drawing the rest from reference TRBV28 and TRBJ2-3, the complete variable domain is DVKVTQSSRYLVKRTGEKVFLECVQDMDHENMFWYRQDPGLGLRLIYFSYDVKMKEKGDIPEGYSVSREKKERFSLILESASTNQTSMYLCASSLRRDSGGSTDTQYFGPGTRLTVL.